This T cell receptor beta chain was recorded in a study of cytomegalovirus exposure and HLA in healthy donors (dated by TCRdb to about 2017). Study-level background: In an earlier analysis of under 600 of the donors, 276 Gb of sequence data and approximately 120 million unique TCR beta sequences from about 179 million T cells were reported. Around 330 gigabases of sequencing data and 70 million to 100 million unique TCR sequences made up an early release that covered 500 to 650 HLA-typed donors. Of the 350 to 400 genotyped donors, approximately 82% fell in the genetic ancestry cluster associated with self-reported Caucasian donors. The study aimed to test whether cataloging public T cell receptors could reveal signatures of past pathogen exposure. The study profiled the T cell repertoires of hundreds of subjects by immunosequencing and related them to cytomegalovirus serostatus. A separate validation cohort of over 95 different subjects was used in addition to the 666-subject first cohort. High-throughput TCR immunosequencing, statistical association of individual TCRs with disease status, and machine learning were combined to predict cytomegalovirus infection status. A later analysis re-examined previously published TCR beta repertoires from more than 650 donors and added high-resolution HLA genotyping to investigate patterns of TCR occurrence. Rather than using new phenotypic data, the later analysis identified candidate immune exposures from TCR beta sequences and from how often those sequences occurred across donors. To decide whether each TCR beta V gene segment behaved as functional or pseudogenic, an earlier analysis of 587 of the donors relied on high-throughput TCR beta sequencing. Donor age, sex, ethnicity and CMV serostatus were compiled alongside the repertoire data. Genome-wide SNP genotypes for about three fifths of the roughly 700 donors were used in a later genetic analysis, which treated that subset as a discovery cohort. Every repertoire in the discovery cohort had been generated on one and the same sequencing platform. HLA typing covered class I and class II loci at four-digit resolution. Typing coverage differed by locus: A, B, C, DRB1 and DQB1 were typed in about 620-630 donors, DQA1 in approximately 520, DPA1 in around 580, and DPB1 in around 440. A handful of DR-DQ haplotypes were handled as single units for association and clustering because linkage in the cohort was strong. Across roughly 420 genotyped donors of the cohort, an average of approximately 220,000 unique TCR beta nucleotide sequences per donor were sequenced, and roughly 20% of those sequences were non-productive. Overall results and qualifications from the work: An earlier analysis of some 560 of the donors showed that most TCR beta V segments appeared in productive rearrangements either about 90% or about 30% of the time, which broadly matched IMGT annotations. Correlated functional status among segregating V segments might reflect linkage disequilibrium, but an unknown experimental factor could not be ruled out. Roughly 15 rarely observed V segments, including chromosome 9 orphons, were excluded from the earlier analysis of approximately 500 of the donors because counts were too low. Presence/absence analyses assumed roughly uniform sequencing depth across donors, an assumption that may not hold. In a later analysis, around 17,000 TCR beta sequences were associated with specific HLA alleles at a false discovery rate of 0.05. According to a later analysis, most CMV-associated TCR beta chains appeared to be HLA-restricted, and the HLA associations seemed to be driven largely by CMV exposure. According to a later genetic analysis, donors in an Asian-associated ancestry cluster had fewer N-insertions in productive TCRs than the approximately 650-donor mean. Compared with equally common non-associated chains, HLA-associated TCR beta chains in a later analysis were more clonally expanded and had lower generation probabilities. The only immune exposure information available for the cohort was CMV serostatus. Several of the top co-occurrence clusters appeared to be linked to parvovirus B19, influenza, CMV and Epstein-Barr virus, according to a later analysis. Because the 87-base-pair reads could not distinguish some IMGT-functional V segments, including TRBV6-2 and TRBV6-3, those segments were excluded. Because some donors lacked HLA typing at each locus, the association tests relied only on the typed subset. In vitro tests confirmed that three of the cytomegalovirus-associated TCR beta chains recognize cytomegalovirus antigens. An association between a missense DCLRE1C variant and V-gene and J-gene trimming of TCR beta chains was found in a later genetic analysis and replicated in an independent cohort. The sequencing pipeline was judged likely to have produced a cluster of highly shared sequence variants as a technical artifact. This cohort had only TCR beta chains sequenced, and the lack of alpha or paired-chain data limited which features could be detected. A later analysis found that TCR association rates varied across HLA loci, with DRB1 alleles showing the most associated TCRs and HLA-C alleles the fewest. The classifier was reported to diagnose cytomegalovirus status with high specificity and sensitivity in both the original cohort and the validation cohort. Strong co-occurrence of HLA alleles, especially DR and DQ, made assigning TCR associations to individual alleles difficult. In the study, about 150 TCR beta chains were listed as associated with cytomegalovirus. A further reported finding was that TCR beta sequences accurately predicted the HLA-A and HLA-B alleles for most subjects in the first cohort. Most TCR sequences were observed very rarely across donors, whereas some public TCRs were present in many individuals. The authors suggested that the approach could potentially be extended to other disease states and immunological phenotypes.

In total, 500 to 700 healthy bone marrow donors made up the cohort. At the time of sampling, every cohort member was nominally healthy, though immune exposures that went unrecorded were likely present. The donor was CMV seropositive and belonged to the group of 250 to 300 seropositive cohort members. Every donor gave a peripheral blood sample, and the peripheral blood mononuclear cells from that sample were used for TCR beta sequencing. The Qiagen DNeasy Blood Extraction Kit was used to extract genomic DNA from the blood cell samples. Points on this clone: Its recognized antigen is unknown. Base qualities were left out, and no much larger clone turns up one base away.

CDR1 MNHEY and CDR2 SMNVEV were looked up in the germline V gene (reference sequence). V was cut back by 4 bases and J by 3 bases, leaving a gap of 15 bases between them. CDR3 length: 15 amino acids, cysteine to phenylalanine. The read is trimmed to its CDR3 DNA, 45 bases read in frame from base 1. Receptor libraries were prepared by the immunoSEQ multiplex PCR assay. The multiplex PCR relied on a mix of 60 forward primers for TCR Vbeta segments and 13 reverse primers for TCR Jbeta segments. The CDR3 region of rearranged TCR beta genes was amplified from genomic DNA by a multiplex PCR assay. The Illumina HiSeq System was used to sequence the amplified TCR beta libraries as 87-base-pair reads. Regarding the original processing steps: In a later analysis, tens of millions of unique TCR beta chains were counted across the 690 or so repertoires, and about 10 million of these chains were shared by at least two donors. Raw reads were error-corrected and collapsed into unique sequences by a nearest-neighbor algorithm in which closely related sequences were merged to remove PCR and sequencing errors. To assign V, D and J gene segments, CDR3 sequences were aligned to IMGT reference sequences. Each retained sequence needed at least a six-nucleotide match to both a V gene segment and a J gene segment. A rearrangement counted as productive if the CDR3 had no stop codons and remained in frame with V and J, and every other rearrangement counted as non-productive. Following IMGT convention, CDR3 was defined as the stretch from the second conserved V-encoded cysteine up to the conserved J-encoded phenylalanine. The earlier analysis of 587 of the donors excluded sequences that lacked an unambiguous match to a single V gene segment. In an earlier analysis of about 590 of the donors, a V segment was called functional when productive rearrangements were above 56.7%, and segregating when the standard deviation between donors exceeded 5%. A statistical classification framework was built to diagnose cytomegalovirus status from the catalog of TCR beta chain sequences. V and J gene assignment, in a later analysis, came from comparing TCR nucleotide sequences with IMGT/GENE-DB human TR gene sequences. A later analysis assigned CDR3 sequences and most-parsimonious VDJ recombination scenarios with the TCRdist pipeline. In a later analysis, each TCR beta chain was defined by its CDR3 amino acid sequence together with its V-gene family, and reads without a unique V-gene family were excluded. A later analysis removed 592 highly shared, low-generation-probability nucleotide sequences to deal with suspected cross-contamination and a sequencing artifact. In a later analysis, a clonal expansion index was calculated for each public chain from normalized within-repertoire ranks of inferred template counts. In a later analysis, generation probabilities were computed with a VDJ recombination model fitted to out-of-frame rearrangements, and the resulting probabilities were checked against IGoR. In a later analysis, hypergeometric tests were used to score TCR-TCR, TCR-HLA and TCR-CMV co-occurrence, with a repertoire-size bias correction applied to TCR pairs. A later analysis estimated false discovery rates by permuting HLA or CMV assignments 20 times. In a later analysis, co-occurring TCRs were grouped using DBSCAN, and TCRdist sequence similarity was added for clustering within HLA-allele-positive subsets. Co-occurrence clustering excluded repertoires with fewer than 30,000 or more than 120,000 public chains, plus five with anomalous nucleotide sharing. TCRdb re-hosts the immuneACCESS table, in-frame sequences only. Its copies lack some clones; in the studies checked, an unresolved V gene accounts for under half of them, and the cause for the rest is not known. That table is the source of V, J and clone size, and D and trimming were worked out from the DNA. Within this sample are some 100,000 clones, with 70% to 80% of them counted one time only. The leading ten clones occupy roughly 4.5% of the sample.

The chain links TRBV27 with TRBJ1-2, with TRBD1 tentatively as D gene (6 bases match). The specimen was PBMCs. The receptor's source is a man aged 45-65 years in good health and CMV-seropositive. This receptor carries the CDR3 CASSSGRAGDYGYTF. Read as DNA, the sequence is TGTGCCAGCAGTTCAGGAAGGGCAGGGGACTATGGCTACACCTTC.